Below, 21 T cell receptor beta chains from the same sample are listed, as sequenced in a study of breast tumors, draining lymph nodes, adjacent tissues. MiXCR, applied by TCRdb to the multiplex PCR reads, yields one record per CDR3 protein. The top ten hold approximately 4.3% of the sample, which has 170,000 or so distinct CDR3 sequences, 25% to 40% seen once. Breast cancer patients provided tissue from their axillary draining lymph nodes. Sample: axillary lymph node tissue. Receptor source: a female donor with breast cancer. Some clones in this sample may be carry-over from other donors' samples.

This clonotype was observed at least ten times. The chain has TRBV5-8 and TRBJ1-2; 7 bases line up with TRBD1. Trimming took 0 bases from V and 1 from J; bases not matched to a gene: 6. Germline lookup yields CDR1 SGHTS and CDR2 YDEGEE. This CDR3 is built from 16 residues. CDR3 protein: CASSLGQGGGNYGYTF. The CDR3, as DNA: TGTGCCAGCAGCTTGGGACAGGGAGGTGGTAACTATGGCTACACCTTC.

The CDR3 reads CASNEGYQETQYF. In DNA form, the CDR3 reads TGTGCCAGTAACGAGGGGTACCAAGAGACCCAGTACTTC. The V call is TRBV19, the J call TRBJ2-5; D possibly matches TRBD1 or TRBD2 (5 bases each). CDR3 length equals 13 residues. Germline V gene data show CDR1 as LNHDA and CDR2 as SQIVND (reference sequence). V was clipped by 7 bases and J by 0 bases, with 9 bases between them.

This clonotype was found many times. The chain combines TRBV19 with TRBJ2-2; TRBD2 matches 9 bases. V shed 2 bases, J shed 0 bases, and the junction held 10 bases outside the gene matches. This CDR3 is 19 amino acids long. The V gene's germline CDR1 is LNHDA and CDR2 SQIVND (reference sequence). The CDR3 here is CASSIWRLAGNPNTGELFF. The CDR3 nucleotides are TGTGCCAGTAGTATATGGCGGCTAGCGGGAAACCCGAACACCGGGGAGCTGTTTTTT. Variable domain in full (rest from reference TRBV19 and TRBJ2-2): DGGITQSPKYLFRKEGQNVTLSCEQNLNHDAMYWYRQDPGQGLRLIYYSQIVNDFQKGDIAEGYSVSREKKESFPLTVTSAQKNPTAFYLCASSIWRLAGNPNTGELFFGEGSRLTVL.

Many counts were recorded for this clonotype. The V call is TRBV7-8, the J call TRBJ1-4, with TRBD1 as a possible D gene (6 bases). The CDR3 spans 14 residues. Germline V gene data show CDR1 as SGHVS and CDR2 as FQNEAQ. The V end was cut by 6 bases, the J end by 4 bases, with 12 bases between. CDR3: CASSPQGNNEKLFF. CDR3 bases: TGTGCCAGCAGTCCACAGGGAAATAATGAAAAACTGTTTTTT.

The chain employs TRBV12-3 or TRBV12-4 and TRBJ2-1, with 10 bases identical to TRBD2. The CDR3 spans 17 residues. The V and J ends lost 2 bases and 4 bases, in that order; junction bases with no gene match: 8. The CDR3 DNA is TGTGCCAGCAGTTTAACGGGGAATAGCGGGGGGTACAATGAGCAGTTCTTC. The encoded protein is CASSLTGNSGGYNEQFF.

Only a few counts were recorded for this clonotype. Written as DNA, the CDR3 is TGTGCCAGCAGCCCGGGACTCATAGGGGAGACCCAGTACTTC. This codes for CASSPGLIGETQYF. The chain uses TRBV11-3 and TRBJ2-5; tentative D call: TRBD2 (6 bases). Germline-derived CDR1 and CDR2 are SGHNT and YENEEA. The CDR3 sequence is 14 residues long. Trimming took 5 bases from V and 5 from J, leaving 15 bases between them.

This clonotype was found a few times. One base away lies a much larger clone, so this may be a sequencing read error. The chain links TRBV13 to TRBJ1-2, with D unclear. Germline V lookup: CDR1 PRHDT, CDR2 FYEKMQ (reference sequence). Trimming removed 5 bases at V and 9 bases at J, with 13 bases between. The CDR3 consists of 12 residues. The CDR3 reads CASSVPGGSYTF. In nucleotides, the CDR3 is TGTGCCAGCAGCGTTCCAGGTGGAAGCTACACCTTC.

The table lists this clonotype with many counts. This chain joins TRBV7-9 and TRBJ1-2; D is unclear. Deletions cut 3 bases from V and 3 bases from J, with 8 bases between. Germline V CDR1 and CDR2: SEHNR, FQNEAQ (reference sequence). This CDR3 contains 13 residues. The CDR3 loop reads CASSFGSDYGYTF. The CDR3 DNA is TGTGCCAGCAGCTTCGGGAGTGACTATGGCTACACCTTC.

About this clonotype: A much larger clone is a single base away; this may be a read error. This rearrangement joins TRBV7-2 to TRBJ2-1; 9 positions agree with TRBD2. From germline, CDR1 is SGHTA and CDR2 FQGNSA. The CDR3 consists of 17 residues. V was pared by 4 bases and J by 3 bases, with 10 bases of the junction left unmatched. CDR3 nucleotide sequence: TGTGCCAGCAGCTACCTAGCGGGGCAACCGGGCTACAATGAGCAGTTCTTC. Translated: CASSYLAGQPGYNEQFF.

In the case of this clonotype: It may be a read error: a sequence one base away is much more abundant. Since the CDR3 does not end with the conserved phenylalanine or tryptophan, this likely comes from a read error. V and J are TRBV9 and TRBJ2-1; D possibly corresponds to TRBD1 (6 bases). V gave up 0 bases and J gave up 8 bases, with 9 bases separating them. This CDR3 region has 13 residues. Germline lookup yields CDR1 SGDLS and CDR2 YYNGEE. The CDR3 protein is CASSVGGGYEQFS. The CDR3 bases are TGTGCCAGCAGCGTAGGAGGGGGATATGAGCAGTTCTCC.

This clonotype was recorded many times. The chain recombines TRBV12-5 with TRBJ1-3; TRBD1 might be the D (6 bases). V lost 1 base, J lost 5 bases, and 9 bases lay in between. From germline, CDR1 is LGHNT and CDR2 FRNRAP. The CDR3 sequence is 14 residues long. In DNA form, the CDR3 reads TGTGCTAGTGGTTTGGGGGGGGCCAGAAACACCATATATTTT. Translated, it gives CASGLGGARNTIYF.

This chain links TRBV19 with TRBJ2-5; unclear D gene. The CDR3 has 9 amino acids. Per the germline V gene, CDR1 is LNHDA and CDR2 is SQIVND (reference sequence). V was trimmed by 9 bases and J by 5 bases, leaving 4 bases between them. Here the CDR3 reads CARGETQYF. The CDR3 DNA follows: TGTGCCAGAGGGGAGACCCAGTACTTC.

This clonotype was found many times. CDR3: CAISLQGNTDTQYF. The CDR3 DNA reads TGTGCCATCAGTTTACAGGGGAACACAGATACGCAGTATTTT. This chain links TRBV10-3 with TRBJ2-3; 7 nucleotides match TRBD1. The CDR3 has 14 residues. CDR1 ENHRY and CDR2 SYGVKD come from the germline V gene. Unmatched junction bases numbered 4, after V lost 5 bases and J lost 2 bases.

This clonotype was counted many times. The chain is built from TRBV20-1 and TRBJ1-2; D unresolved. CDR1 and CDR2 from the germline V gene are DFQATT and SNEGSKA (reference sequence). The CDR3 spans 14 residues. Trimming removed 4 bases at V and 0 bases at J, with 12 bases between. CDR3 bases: TGCAGTGCTACCCTTCGGCTAGCTAACTATGGCTACACCTTC. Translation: CSATLRLANYGYTF.

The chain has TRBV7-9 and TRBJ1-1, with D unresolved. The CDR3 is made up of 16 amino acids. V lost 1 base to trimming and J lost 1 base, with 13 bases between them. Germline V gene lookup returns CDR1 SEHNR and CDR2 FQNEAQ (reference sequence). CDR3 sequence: CASSLGVEVPNTEAFF. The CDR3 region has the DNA TGTGCCAGCAGCTTAGGGGTCGAGGTTCCGAACACTGAAGCTTTCTTT.

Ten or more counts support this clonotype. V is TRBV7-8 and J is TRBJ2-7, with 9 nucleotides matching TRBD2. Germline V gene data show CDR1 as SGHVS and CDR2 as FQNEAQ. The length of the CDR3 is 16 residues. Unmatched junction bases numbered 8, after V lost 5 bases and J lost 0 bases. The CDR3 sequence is CASSPPVSGSSYEQYF. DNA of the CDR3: TGTGCCAGCAGCCCCCCGGTTAGCGGGAGCTCCTACGAGCAGTACTTC.

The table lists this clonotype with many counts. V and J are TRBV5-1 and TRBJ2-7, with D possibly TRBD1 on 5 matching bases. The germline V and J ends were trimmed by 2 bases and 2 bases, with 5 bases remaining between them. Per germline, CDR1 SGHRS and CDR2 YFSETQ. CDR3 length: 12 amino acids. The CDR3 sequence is CASSLGAYEQYF. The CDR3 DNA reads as TGCGCCAGCAGCTTAGGGGCCTACGAGCAGTACTTC.

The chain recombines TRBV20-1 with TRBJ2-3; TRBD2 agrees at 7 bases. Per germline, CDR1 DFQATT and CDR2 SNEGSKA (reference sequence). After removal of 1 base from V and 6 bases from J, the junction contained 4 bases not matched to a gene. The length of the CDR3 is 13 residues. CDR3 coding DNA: TGCAGTGCTAGAGTCCTAGCGGAGGATACGCAGTATTTT. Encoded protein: CSARVLAEDTQYF.

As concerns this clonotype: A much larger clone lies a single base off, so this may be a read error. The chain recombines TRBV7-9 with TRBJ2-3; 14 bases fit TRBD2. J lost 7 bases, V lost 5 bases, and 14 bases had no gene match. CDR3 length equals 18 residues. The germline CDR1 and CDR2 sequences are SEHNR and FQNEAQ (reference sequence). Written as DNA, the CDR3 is TGTGCCAGCAGCCCAGGGACTAGCGGGAGTACCTTTTGGCATACGCAGTATTTT. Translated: CASSPGTSGSTFWHTQYF. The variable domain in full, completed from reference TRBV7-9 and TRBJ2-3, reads DTGVSQNPRHKITKRGQNVTFRCDPISEHNRLYWYRQTLGQGPEFLTYFQNEAQLEKSRLLSDRFSAERPKGSFSTLEIQRTEQGDSAMYLCASSPGTSGSTFWHTQYFGPGTRLTVL.

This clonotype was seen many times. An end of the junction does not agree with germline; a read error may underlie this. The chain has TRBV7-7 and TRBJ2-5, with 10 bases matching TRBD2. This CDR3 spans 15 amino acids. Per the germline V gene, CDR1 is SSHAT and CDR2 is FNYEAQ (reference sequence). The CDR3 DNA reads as TGTGCTAGCAGCGTATCCGGGACTAGCGTGAAGACCCAGTACTTC. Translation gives CASSVSGTSVKTQYF. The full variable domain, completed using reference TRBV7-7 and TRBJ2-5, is GAGVSQSPRYKVTKRGQDVTLRCDPISSHATLYWYQQALGQGPEFLTYFNYEAQPDKSGLPSDRFSAERPEGSISTLTIQRTEQRDSAMYRCASSVSGTSVKTQYFGPGTRLLVL.

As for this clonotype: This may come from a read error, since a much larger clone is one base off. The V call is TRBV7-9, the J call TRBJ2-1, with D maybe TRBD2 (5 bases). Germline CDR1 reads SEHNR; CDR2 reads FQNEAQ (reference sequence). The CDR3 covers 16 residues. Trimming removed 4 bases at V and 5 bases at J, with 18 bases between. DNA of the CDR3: TGTGCCAGCAGCTATTCCCCAGGACTTTCCCACAATGAGCAGTTCTTC. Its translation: CASSYSPGLSHNEQFF.